Below, 15 T cell receptor beta chains from the same sample are listed, as sequenced in a study of control samples from healthy donors and cancer patients. Assay: immunoSEQ multiplex PCR; the TCRdb copy retains only in-frame clones and omits some. The table records more than 95,000 clones, 80% to 90% of them present only once. Sequencing used PBMCs. The receptor source for this set is a woman in her 50s with colorectal cancer.

This clone appeared once. The chain couples TRBV6-4 to TRBJ2-7; D is unresolved. The CDR3 is made up of 13 amino acids. V shed 0 bases and J shed 11 bases, with 14 bases lying between them. From germline, CDR1 is MRHNA and CDR2 SNTAGT. The CDR3 region has the DNA TGTGCCAGCAGTGACTCTGCGTCGGGCCTGAAGTACTTC. This codes for CASSDSASGLKYF.

The chain uses TRBV28 and TRBJ1-4, with TRBD1 matching over 8 bases. V lost 4 bases and J lost 5; bases outside the gene matches: 12. The CDR3 covers 17 residues. Germline V gene data show CDR1 as MDHEN and CDR2 as SYDVKM. CDR3 nucleotides: TGTGCCAGCAGTTCCCTAGTGGGGACAGGAGGGAATGAAAAACTGTTTTTT. The encoded protein is CASSSLVGTGGNEKLFF.

The chain employs TRBV9 and TRBJ1-1; tentative D call: TRBD1 (5 bases). This CDR3 has 15 residues. V was cut by 3 bases and J by 0 bases, with 12 bases left in between. In germline, CDR1 is SGDLS, CDR2 YYNGEE. CDR3 sequence (DNA): TGTGCCAGCAGCGCCCGGGGGTCACTGAACACTGAAGCTTTCTTT. This sequence encodes CASSARGSLNTEAFF.

CDR3 sequence (DNA): TGTGCCAGCAGTTTGGTAGCGAACTATGGCTACACCTTC. Translating it yields CASSLVANYGYTF. The chain recombines TRBV28 with TRBJ1-2; D gene ambiguous. Germline V gene lookup returns CDR1 MDHEN and CDR2 SYDVKM. This CDR3 is built from 13 residues. Between the trimmed V and J ends, which lost 3 bases and 2 bases, there was a span of 7 bases.

The chain has TRBV3-1 (or the pseudogene TRBV3-2) and TRBJ2-5; a weak D match, TRBD1 (6 bases). Germline lookup yields CDR1 LGHDT and CDR2 YNNKEL (reference sequence). This CDR3 has 13 residues. V gave up 4 bases and J gave up 5 bases, with 11 bases separating them. CDR3 coding DNA: TGTGCCAGCAGCCGGGGGCGGGTTGAGACCCAGTACTTC. Encoded protein: CASSRGRVETQYF.

The chain combines TRBV19 with TRBJ1-5, with D uncertain. Looked up from germline, CDR1 is LNHDA and CDR2 is SQIVND (reference sequence). V was pared by 5 bases and J by 2 bases, with 13 bases between. This CDR3 comprises 15 residues. CDR3 sequence: CASSAQRRGNQPQHF. The CDR3 DNA is TGTGCCAGTAGTGCGCAACGAAGGGGCAATCAGCCCCAGCATTTT.

This clone was picked up a small number of times. Other DNA sequences in this specimen translate into the identical CDR3. The chain is built from TRBV14 and TRBJ1-2; no clear D. Trimming took 0 bases from V and 4 from J, leaving 6 bases between them. This CDR3 has 13 amino acids. Looked up from germline, CDR1 is SGHDN and CDR2 is FVKESK. In DNA, the CDR3 is TGTGCCAGCAGCCAAGACAGACTCTATGGCTACACCTTC. Translation gives CASSQDRLYGYTF.

This rearrangement joins TRBV4-2 to TRBJ2-2, with 7 bases that match TRBD2. The CDR3 loop spans 16 amino acids. Germline trimming cut 4 bases from V and 0 bases from J; bases unmatched to any gene: 5. Germline CDR1 is LGHNA and CDR2 is YNFKEQ. The CDR3 DNA reads TGTGCCAGCAGCCGTCCGGGACTAACGAACACCGGGGAGCTGTTTTTT. The encoded protein is CASSRPGLTNTGELFF.

The rearrangement joins TRBV5-6 to TRBJ2-7; TRBD1 matches 7 bases. The CDR3 is 14 amino acids. The V segment lost 5 bases and the J segment 2 bases; nucleotides outside the gene matches: 7. Germline CDR1 and CDR2: SGHDT and YYEEEE. DNA for the CDR3: TGTGCCAGCAGAACGATTGGACAGGCCTACGAGCAGTACTTC. Its protein product is CASRTIGQAYEQYF. Supplemented by reference TRBV5-6 and TRBJ2-7, the full variable domain reads DAGVTQSPTHLIKTRGQQVTLRCSPKSGHDTVSWYQQALGQGPQFIFQYYEEEERQRGNFPDRFSGHQFPNYSSELNVNALLLGDSALYLCASRTIGQAYEQYFGPGTRLTVT.

This sequence joins TRBV6-2 or TRBV6-3 and TRBJ1-4; TRBD1 might be the D (5 bases). Germline V gene sequence: CDR1 MNHEY, CDR2 SVGEGT. The V end lost 6 bases, the J end lost 8 bases, and 16 bases lay between the germline ends. The CDR3 runs 14 residues. CDR3: CASSNTGGREKLFF. The CDR3 DNA reads as TGTGCCAGCAGCAACACAGGAGGGCGGGAAAAACTGTTTTTT.

This clone was found once. This rearrangement joins TRBV28 to TRBJ1-5; 9 positions match TRBD1. V lost 5 bases and J lost 6; bases outside the gene matches: 5. CDR1 and CDR2 from the germline V gene are MDHEN and SYDVKM. This CDR3 is built from 14 residues. CDR3 in DNA: TGTGCCAGCAGTGTCACAGGGGGCCGTCAGCCCCAGCATTTT. It specifies CASSVTGGRQPQHF.

The chain links TRBV29-1 to TRBJ2-1; perhaps TRBD1 as D (6 bases). Germline V gene lookup returns CDR1 SQVTM and CDR2 ANQGSEA. The V end was cut by 2 bases, the J end by 1 base, with 12 bases between. CDR3 length: 15 amino acids. The CDR3 DNA follows: TGCAGCGTTGAACCAGGGGTCGTGTCCTACAATGAGCAGTTCTTC. Translated, it gives CSVEPGVVSYNEQFF.

V is TRBV3-1 (or the pseudogene TRBV3-2) and J is TRBJ1-2; D is ambiguous. Germline CDR1 is LGHDT and CDR2 is YNNKEL (reference sequence). V lost 4 bases, J lost 4 bases, and 13 bases lay in between. The CDR3 has 14 residues. As DNA, the CDR3 is TGTGCCAGCAGCCCCCGGGGAGCCGGCTATGGCTACACCTTC. It specifies CASSPRGAGYGYTF.

The V and J genes are TRBV4-1 and TRBJ1-3; D perhaps matches TRBD1 (5 bases). The CDR3 covers 16 residues. V gave up 4 bases and J gave up 0 bases, with 13 bases separating them. Germline CDR1 MGHRA, CDR2 YSYEKL. The CDR3, as DNA: TGCGCCAGCAGCCCGGGGGTTCGGTTCTCTGGAAACACCATATATTTT. This encodes CASSPGVRFSGNTIYF.

The rearrangement links TRBV2 to TRBJ2-5, with a possible D match to TRBD2 (6 bases). Germline lookup yields CDR1 SNHLY and CDR2 FYNNEI. The CDR3 consists of 13 residues. V was pared by 6 bases and J by 3 bases, with 11 bases between. The CDR3 region is CASRERVEETQYF. In DNA, the CDR3 is TGTGCCAGCAGGGAGCGGGTGGAAGAGACCCAGTACTTC.